Listed below are T cell receptor beta chains from one sample, sequenced in a study of OX40 agonist ivuxolimab in advanced cancers. Sequencing was performed with immunoSEQ multiplex PCR; in TCRdb, only in-frame clones are kept and a portion is missing. The sample comprises approximately 28,000 clones, about 90% of which are singletons, and roughly a fifth rests with the top ten. This material consisted of CD4+ or CD8+ T cells sorted from blood, taken in a trial of the OX40 agonist ivuxolimab. These receptors came from an adult with an advanced solid tumor such as melanoma, head and neck, liver or kidney cancer. Each CDR3 is given with its conserved first and last residue. A D gene is named only where the DNA matches it firmly. Clone sizes are given selectively: once, few, many, or a class where the clone is expanded.

cdr3_nt cdr3_aa v_call d_call clone_size cdr3_length j_call
TGTGCCAGCAGCTTAGTGACAGGACCATATGGCTACACCTTC CASSLVTGPYGYTF TRBV7-9 - - 14 TRBJ1-2
TGTGCCAGCAAGACCGCTTGGCACACTGAAGCTTTCTTT CASKTAWHTEAFF TRBV6-1 - - 13 TRBJ1-1
TGTGCCAGCAGTGAGGGAGCGGGTTTGGCAGAGACCCAATACTTC CASSEGAGLAETQYF TRBV27 - - 15 TRBJ2-5
TGTGCCAGCAGTGTACTGGGTACAGGGTTGGTCTACAATGAGCAGTTCTTC CASSVLGTGLVYNEQFF TRBV2 - once 17 TRBJ2-1
TGTGCCAGCAGCGACCCTGACAGGGGGCAGGACACTGAAGCTTTCTTT CASSDPDRGQDTEAFF TRBV2 TRBD1 - 16 TRBJ1-1
TGTGCCAGCAGCAAGACGGACAGGGGGCCCAACGAGCAGTACTTC CASSKTDRGPNEQYF TRBV5-6 TRBD1 - 15 TRBJ2-7
TGTGCCAGCAGCCAAGAAAGGCGGCCGGTTAATGAAAAACTGTTTTTT CASSQERRPVNEKLFF TRBV4-2 - - 16 TRBJ1-4
TGTGCCAGCAGCTACAGGGAGGATGAGCAGTTCTTC CASSYREDEQFF TRBV7-9 - - 12 TRBJ2-1
TGTGCCAGCCAGGGACTAGCGGGAGGGGGCTACGAGCAGTACTTC CASQGLAGGGYEQYF TRBV28 TRBD2 - 15 TRBJ2-7
TGCGCCAGCCGGGGACTAGCGGAAATCGAGCAGTTCTTC CASRGLAEIEQFF TRBV5-1 TRBD2 - 13 TRBJ2-1
TGTGCCAGCAGCTCCTTCCCTTCTAGTGATGTGGGTACGCAGTATTTT CASSSFPSSDVGTQYF TRBV28 - - 16 TRBJ2-3
TGTGCCAGCAATGCCCCGGGGACCCGGGACACCGGGGAGCTGTTTTTT CASNAPGTRDTGELFF TRBV7-9 - - 16 TRBJ2-2
TGTGCCAGCAGCTTAGTAGGGCCCTCCTACGAGCAGTACTTC CASSLVGPSYEQYF TRBV11-2 - - 14 TRBJ2-7
TGCAGCGTTGGGCTTAGCGGGGGCACAGATACGCAGTATTTT CSVGLSGGTDTQYF TRBV29-1 TRBD2 - 14 TRBJ2-3
TGCGCCAGCGGACCGGGACAGAGAATGAACACTGAAGCTTTCTTT CASGPGQRMNTEAFF TRBV5-1 TRBD1 - 15 TRBJ1-1
TGTGCCAGCAGTTCTAGCGGGAGGACAGATACGCAGTATTTT CASSSSGRTDTQYF TRBV6-1 TRBD2 - 14 TRBJ2-3
TGTGCCAGCAGCGTAGGGGGAGGTAATGAAAAACTGTTTTTT CASSVGGGNEKLFF TRBV9 - - 14 TRBJ1-4
TGTGCCAGCACCCTGAAGCGGTTACAGAACACTGAAGCTTTCTTT CASTLKRLQNTEAFF TRBV28 - - 15 TRBJ1-1
TGTGCCAGCAGCGTAAGGGCAGGGGGCCGACTAAACATTCAGTACTTC CASSVRAGGRLNIQYF TRBV7-2 TRBD1 - 16 TRBJ2-4
TGTGCCAGCAGAAACAGGGGTAGCACAGATACGCAGTATTTT CASRNRGSTDTQYF TRBV2 TRBD1 - 14 TRBJ2-3
TGTGCCAGCAGTGAAATAGGACGGAGCAATCAGCCCCAGCATTTT CASSEIGRSNQPQHF TRBV2 - - 15 TRBJ1-5
TGTGCCAGCAGCCAGGGGGCTAATCAGCCCCAGCATTTT CASSQGANQPQHF TRBV7-6 TRBD1 once 13 TRBJ1-5
TGTGCCAGCAGCTTAATAGGGTACAATGAGCAGTTCTTC CASSLIGYNEQFF TRBV7-9 - - 13 TRBJ2-1
TGTGCCAGCAGTTTCACAGGGGTCCCCTACGAGCAGTACTTC CASSFTGVPYEQYF TRBV27 TRBD1 once 14 TRBJ2-7
TGTGCCATCATCTCAGGGGGCAATGAGCAGTTCTTC CAIISGGNEQFF TRBV7-2 TRBD1 - 12 TRBJ2-1
TGTGCCAGCAGCTTAAAAGGCGTCGAGCAGTACTTC CASSLKGVEQYF TRBV5-4 - once 12 TRBJ2-7
TGTGCCAGCAGCGTAGACGGGGACAGCCAAGAGACCCAGTACTTC CASSVDGDSQETQYF TRBV9 TRBD1 - 15 TRBJ2-5
TGTGCCAGCTCTATAGGGGAGCTGTTTTTT CASSIGELFF TRBV2 - once 10 TRBJ2-2
TGTGCCAGCAGCCAAGCGGCAGGGGGCATCTATGGCTACACCTTC CASSQAAGGIYGYTF TRBV4-2 TRBD1 - 15 TRBJ1-2
TGTGCCAGCAGCCAGGAGCAGGGGACAACTAATGAAAAACTGTTTTTT CASSQEQGTTNEKLFF TRBV4-2 - few 16 TRBJ1-4
TGCGCCAGCAGCTTTACGGGCAACAATGAGCAGTTCTTC CASSFTGNNEQFF TRBV5-1 - - 13 TRBJ2-1
TGTGCCAGCAGTTACACCTGGGACCCTTCCTACGAGCAGTACTTC CASSYTWDPSYEQYF TRBV6-5 - - 15 TRBJ2-7
TGTGCCAGCAGCTTAACGGGACTAGGTGGAAACACCATATATTTT CASSLTGLGGNTIYF TRBV13 - - 15 TRBJ1-3
TGTGCCAGCACCCAAGGGGGGGGGCAGAGGGATGAGCAGTTCTTC CASTQGGGQRDEQFF TRBV6-6 - - 15 TRBJ2-1
TGTGCCAGTAGTCTGGGACAGGTTTATGGCTACACCTTC CASSLGQVYGYTF TRBV19 TRBD1 - 13 TRBJ1-2
TGTGCCAGCGTGGCTAGCGGGAGGGGAGAGCAGTTCTTC CASVASGRGEQFF TRBV2 TRBD2 - 13 TRBJ2-1
TGTGCCAGCAGTTCAAACAGGGACACTAACTATGGCTACACCTTC CASSSNRDTNYGYTF TRBV28 - - 15 TRBJ1-2
TGTGCCAGCAGTTTAACGGACGGCTTTTACAATGAGCAGTTCTTC CASSLTDGFYNEQFF TRBV6-5 - - 15 TRBJ2-1
TGTGCCAGCAGACCGGGACCTGCCCTTGAGCAGTACTTC CASRPGPALEQYF TRBV28 - - 13 TRBJ2-7
TGTGCCAGCAGTTTAGGCAGAAACACTGAAGCTTTCTTT CASSLGRNTEAFF TRBV27 - - 13 TRBJ1-1
TGTGCCAGCAGCTTCACTAATCAGCCCCAGCATTTT CASSFTNQPQHF TRBV5-6 - - 12 TRBJ1-5
TGTGCCAGCAGGATCCGAAACACAGATACGCAGTATTTT CASRIRNTDTQYF TRBV7-6 - - 13 TRBJ2-3
TGCGCCAGCAGCCAAGCTCTAGCGGGGGGGTCCTACAATGAGCAGTTCTTC CASSQALAGGSYNEQFF TRBV4-1 TRBD2 once 17 TRBJ2-1
TGTGCCAGCAGCGTCTCCCGACAGGGCGGTTTCGGTGGCTACACCTTC CASSVSRQGGFGGYTF TRBV9 TRBD1 - 16 TRBJ1-2
TGTGCCAGCAGACCTACCGGGACCGGGACCGGGGAGCTGTTTTTT CASRPTGTGTGELFF TRBV4-2 - - 15 TRBJ2-2
TGTGCCAGCAGCTTTGGCAGGAGGAACACTGAAGCTTTCTTT CASSFGRRNTEAFF TRBV5-6 - - 14 TRBJ1-1
TGCGCCAGCAGAAGGGGAAACTCCCTTTCCCCGGGGGAGCTGTTTTTT CASRRGNSLSPGELFF TRBV4-1 - - 16 TRBJ2-2
TGTGCCAGCAGCCCCGAGGGGACCCAAAACTACGAGCAGTACTTC CASSPEGTQNYEQYF TRBV9 - - 15 TRBJ2-7
TGTGCCAGCAGCTTAGTGACGGCTAACACCGGGGAGCTGTTTTTT CASSLVTANTGELFF TRBV13 - - 15 TRBJ2-2
TGTGCCAGCAGCCCCCGACTAGCGGGAGTCCCACACTTAAGCTCCTACAATGAGCAGTTCTTC CASSPRLAGVPHLSSYNEQFF TRBV7-8 TRBD2 - 21 TRBJ2-1
TGTGCCAGCAGCTTAGACATGTGGTTATATGGCTACACCTTC CASSLDMWLYGYTF TRBV7-2 - - 14 TRBJ1-2
TGTGCCAGCAGGGCTGACAACAGGGTCAATCAGCCCCAGCATTTT CASRADNRVNQPQHF TRBV2 - - 15 TRBJ1-5
TGTGCCATCAGTGAGTGGGGACAGGGCTACTACGAGCAGTACTTC CAISEWGQGYYEQYF TRBV10-3 TRBD1 - 15 TRBJ2-7
TGTGCCAGCAGTGACCCCTGGGGGGGGACCCATGAAAAACTGTTTTTT CASSDPWGGTHEKLFF TRBV2 - - 16 TRBJ1-4
TGTGCCAGCAGTTTGGGGGGGGGTTACGAGCAGTACTTC CASSLGGGYEQYF TRBV27 TRBD2 - 13 TRBJ2-7